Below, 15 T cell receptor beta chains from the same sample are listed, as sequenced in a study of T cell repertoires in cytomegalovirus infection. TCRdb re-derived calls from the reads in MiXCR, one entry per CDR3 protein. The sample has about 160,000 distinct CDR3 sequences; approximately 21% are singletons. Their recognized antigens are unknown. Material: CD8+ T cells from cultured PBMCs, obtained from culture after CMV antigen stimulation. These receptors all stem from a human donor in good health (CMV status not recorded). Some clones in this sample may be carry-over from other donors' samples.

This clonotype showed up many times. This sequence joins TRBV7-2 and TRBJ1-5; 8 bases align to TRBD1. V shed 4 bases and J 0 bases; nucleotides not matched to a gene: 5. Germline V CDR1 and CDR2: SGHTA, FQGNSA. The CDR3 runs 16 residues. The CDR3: CASSYRTGSSNQPQHF. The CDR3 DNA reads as TGTGCCAGCAGCTATAGGACAGGGAGTAGCAATCAGCCCCAGCATTTT.

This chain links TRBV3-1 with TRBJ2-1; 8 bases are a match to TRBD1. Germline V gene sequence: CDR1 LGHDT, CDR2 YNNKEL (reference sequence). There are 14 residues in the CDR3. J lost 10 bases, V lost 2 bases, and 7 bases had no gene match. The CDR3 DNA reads TGTGCCAGCAGCCAACAAGACAGGGGCCGGGAGCAGTTCTTC. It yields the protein CASSQQDRGREQFF.

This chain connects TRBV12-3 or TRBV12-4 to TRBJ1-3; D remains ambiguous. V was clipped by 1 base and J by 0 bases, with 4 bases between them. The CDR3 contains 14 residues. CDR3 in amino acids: CASSLGPSGNTIYF. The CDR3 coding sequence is TGTGCCAGCAGTTTAGGGCCCTCTGGAAACACCATATATTTT.

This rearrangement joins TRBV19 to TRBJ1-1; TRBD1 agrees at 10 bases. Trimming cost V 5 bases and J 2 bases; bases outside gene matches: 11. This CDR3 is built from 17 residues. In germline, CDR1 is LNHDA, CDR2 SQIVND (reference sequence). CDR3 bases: TGTGCCAGTAGTCCGATTACCGACAGGGGGCTAAACACTGAAGCTTTCTTT. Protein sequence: CASSPITDRGLNTEAFF.

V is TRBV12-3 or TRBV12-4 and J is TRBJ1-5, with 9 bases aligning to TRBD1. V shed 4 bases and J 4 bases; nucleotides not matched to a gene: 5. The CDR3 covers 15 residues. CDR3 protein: CASSSTGGNNQPQHF. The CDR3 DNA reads TGTGCCAGCAGTTCGACAGGGGGAAATAATCAGCCCCAGCATTTT.

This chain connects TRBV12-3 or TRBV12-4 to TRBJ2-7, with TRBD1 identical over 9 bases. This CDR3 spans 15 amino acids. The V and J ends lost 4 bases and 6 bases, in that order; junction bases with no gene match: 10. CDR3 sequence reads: CASSWAGTGFVEQYF. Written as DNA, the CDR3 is TGTGCCAGCAGTTGGGCCGGGACAGGGTTCGTCGAGCAGTACTTC.

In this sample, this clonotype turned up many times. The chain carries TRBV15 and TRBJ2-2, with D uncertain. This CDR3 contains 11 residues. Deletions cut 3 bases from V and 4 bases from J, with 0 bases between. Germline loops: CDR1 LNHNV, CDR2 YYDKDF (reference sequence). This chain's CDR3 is CATSSTGELFF. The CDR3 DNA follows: TGTGCCACCAGCAGCACCGGGGAGCTGTTTTTT.

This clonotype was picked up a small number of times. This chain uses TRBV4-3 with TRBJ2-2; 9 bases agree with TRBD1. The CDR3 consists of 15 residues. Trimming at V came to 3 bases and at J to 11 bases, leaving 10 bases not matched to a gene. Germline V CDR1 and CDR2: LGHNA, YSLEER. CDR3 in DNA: TGCGCCAGCAGCCACTTACAGGGGGCCCAAGGAGAGCTGTTTTTT. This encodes CASSHLQGAQGELFF.

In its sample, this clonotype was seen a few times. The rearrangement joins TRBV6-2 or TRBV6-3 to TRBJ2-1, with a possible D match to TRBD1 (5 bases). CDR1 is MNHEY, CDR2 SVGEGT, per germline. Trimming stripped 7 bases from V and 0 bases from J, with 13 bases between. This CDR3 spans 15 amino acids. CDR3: CASNLDSSSYNEQFF. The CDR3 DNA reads TGTGCCAGCAACTTAGACAGTAGCTCCTACAATGAGCAGTTCTTC.

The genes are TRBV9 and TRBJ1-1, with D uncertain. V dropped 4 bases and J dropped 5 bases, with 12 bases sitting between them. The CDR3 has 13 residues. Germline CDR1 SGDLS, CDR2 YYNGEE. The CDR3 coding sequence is TGTGCCAGCAGCCAAGAGGGAGAAACTGAAGCTTTCTTT. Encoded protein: CASSQEGETEAFF.

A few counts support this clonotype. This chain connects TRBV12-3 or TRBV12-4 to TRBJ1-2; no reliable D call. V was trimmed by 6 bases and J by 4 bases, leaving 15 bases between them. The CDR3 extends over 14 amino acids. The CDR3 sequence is CASSSIRDSYGYTF. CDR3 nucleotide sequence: TGTGCCAGCAGCTCTATTCGGGATAGCTATGGCTACACCTTC.

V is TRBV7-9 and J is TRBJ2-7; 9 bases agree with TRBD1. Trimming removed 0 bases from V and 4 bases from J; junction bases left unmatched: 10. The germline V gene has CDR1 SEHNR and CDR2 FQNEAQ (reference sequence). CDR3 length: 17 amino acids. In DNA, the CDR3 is TGTGCCAGCAGCTTAGCTTCCCCTGGGACAGGGCAGTACGAGCAGTACTTC. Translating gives CASSLASPGTGQYEQYF.

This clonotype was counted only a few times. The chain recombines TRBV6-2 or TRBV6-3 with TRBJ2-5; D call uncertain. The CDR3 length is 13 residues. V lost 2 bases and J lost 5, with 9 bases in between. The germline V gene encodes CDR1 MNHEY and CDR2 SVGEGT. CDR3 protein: CASSYVAYETQYF. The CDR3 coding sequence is TGTGCCAGCAGTTACGTGGCGTACGAGACCCAGTACTTC.

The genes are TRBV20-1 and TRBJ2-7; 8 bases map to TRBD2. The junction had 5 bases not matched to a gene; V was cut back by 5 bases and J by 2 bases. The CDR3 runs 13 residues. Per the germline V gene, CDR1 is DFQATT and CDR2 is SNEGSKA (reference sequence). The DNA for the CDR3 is TGCAGTGCTCTCAGCGGGGGACCCTACGAGCAGTACTTC. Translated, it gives CSALSGGPYEQYF.

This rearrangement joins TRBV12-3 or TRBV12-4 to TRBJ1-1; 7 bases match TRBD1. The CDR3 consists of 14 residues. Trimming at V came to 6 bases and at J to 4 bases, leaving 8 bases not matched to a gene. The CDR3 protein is CASRPRQGLTEAFF. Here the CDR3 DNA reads TGTGCCAGCAGGCCCAGACAGGGACTCACTGAAGCTTTCTTT.